What follows are 4 T cell receptor beta chains derived from one specimen sequenced in a study of CD8 T cells in ankylosing spondylitis. MiXCR, applied by TCRdb to the 5' RACE reads, yields one record per CDR3 protein. The sample records about 240,000 distinct CDR3 sequences, over 8.5% being singletons. The sample taken for sequencing was blood, either unsorted or a sorted T cell fraction (not recorded which). The receptors come from a male donor with ankylosing spondylitis or in good health (not recorded which).

This clonotype was observed a handful of times. The rearrangement links TRBV4-1 to TRBJ2-5; a possible D gene is TRBD2 (6 bases). The CDR3 loop spans 14 amino acids. The V end was cut by 5 bases, the J end by 1 base, with 11 bases between. Germline-derived CDR1 and CDR2 are MGHRA and YSYEKL. CDR3 loop: CASSGGASQETQYF. CDR3 nucleotide sequence: TGCGCCAGCAGCGGCGGGGCTAGCCAAGAGACCCAGTACTTC.

In this sample, this clonotype turned up a few times. V usage is TRBV6-1 and J usage is TRBJ2-7, with 7 positions matching TRBD1. V shed 7 bases, J shed 3 bases, and the junction held 9 bases outside the gene matches. The CDR3 totals 14 residues. CDR1 MNHNS and CDR2 SASEGT come from the germline V gene. The CDR3 bases are TGTGCCAGCACCTCCGGGACAGAAGTCTACGAGCAGTACTTC. Amino acids: CASTSGTEVYEQYF.

This clonotype was counted many times. This sequence joins TRBV3-1 and TRBJ1-2; maybe TRBD1 (5 bases). V was trimmed by 4 bases and J by 4 bases, leaving 13 bases between them. Per germline, CDR1 LGHDT and CDR2 YNNKEL (reference sequence). This CDR3 spans 14 amino acids. DNA for the CDR3: TGTGCCAGCAGCCGGACCGGTGGGGGCTATGGCTACACCTTC. Translation gives CASSRTGGGYGYTF.

This clonotype was seen many times. The chain has TRBV29-1 and TRBJ2-1; maybe TRBD2 (5 bases). The CDR3 totals 13 residues. Germline CDR1 is SQVTM and CDR2 is ANQGSEA. The V gene lost 3 bases and the J gene lost 8 bases, with 14 bases spanning the gap. CDR3 region: CSVERVASYEQFF. The CDR3 nucleotides read TGCAGCGTTGAGAGGGTGGCCAGCTATGAGCAGTTCTTC.